These 27 T cell receptor beta chains originate from one sample sequenced in a study of long-term antiretroviral therapy in people with HIV. Samples were assayed with immunoSEQ v3.0 at survey level. The protocol was immunoSEQ multiplex PCR, while the TCRdb copy is restricted to in-frame clones and leaves out a portion. This table holds approximately 30,000 clones, around 83% found once. The sample here was unsorted PBMCs, taken 0.8 years after starting antiretroviral therapy. The receptors stem from a woman in her 30s with HIV.

This chain connects TRBV19 to TRBJ2-2; unclear D gene. Germline V gene lookup returns CDR1 LNHDA and CDR2 SQIVND (reference sequence). Trimming stripped 3 bases from V and 7 bases from J, with 12 bases between. The CDR3 is 14 residues long. CDR3 residues: CASSITPLGGELFF. The CDR3 DNA reads TGTGCCAGTAGTATCACCCCGCTGGGCGGGGAGCTGTTTTTT.

The chain recombines TRBV6-1 with TRBJ2-7; 9 nucleotides agree with TRBD1. The length of the CDR3 is 16 residues. Germline V gene sequence: CDR1 MNHNS, CDR2 SASEGT. The V gene end was trimmed by 0 bases and the J gene end by 2 bases; junction bases not matched to a gene: 5. The CDR3 loop reads CASSEAGTGTTYEQYF. CDR3 DNA sequence: TGTGCCAGCAGTGAAGCCGGGACAGGGACTACCTACGAGCAGTACTTC.

DNA of the CDR3: TGTGCCAGCAGCCGGACAGGGGGAGAACAGCCCCAGCATTTT. It encodes CASSRTGGEQPQHF. The chain uses TRBV7-2 and TRBJ1-5, with 10 bases identical to TRBD1. The CDR3 has 14 residues. Trimming cost V 5 bases and J 7 bases; bases outside gene matches: 5. Germline CDR1 is SGHTA and CDR2 is FQGNSA.

This chain joins TRBV6-5 and TRBJ1-5; D not certain. Germline lookup yields CDR1 MNHEY and CDR2 SVGAGI. The V end was cut by 4 bases, the J end by 3 bases, with 10 bases between. The CDR3 extends over 14 amino acids. The CDR3 is CASSSSGDNQPQHF. The CDR3 nucleotides are TGTGCCAGCAGTTCCTCAGGAGACAATCAGCCCCAGCATTTT.

The CDR3 here is CASRGTTGLNQPQHF. CDR3 nucleotide sequence: TGTGCCAGCAGGGGCACTACAGGGCTCAATCAGCCCCAGCATTTT. The rearrangement joins TRBV6-1 to TRBJ1-5, with D perhaps matching TRBD1 (6 bases). V was shortened by 6 bases and J by 3 bases, with 15 bases between the two germline ends. CDR3 length: 15 amino acids. Germline loops: CDR1 MNHNS, CDR2 SASEGT.

The chain recombines TRBV5-8 with TRBJ2-3; the D is unclear. The V end lost 0 bases, the J end lost 2 bases, and 13 bases lay between the germline ends. This CDR3 comprises 16 residues. The V gene's germline CDR1 is SGHTS and CDR2 YDEGEE. The CDR3, as DNA: TGTGCCAGCAGCTTGGGTGCAGTCTCGACCACAGATACGCAGTATTTT. Residues: CASSLGAVSTTDTQYF.

This chain joins TRBV2 and TRBJ1-1; D uncertain. Trimming shortened V by 3 bases and J by 2 bases, and 10 bases separated the two germline ends. Looked up from germline, CDR1 is SNHLY and CDR2 is FYNNEI. This CDR3 spans 14 amino acids. This chain's CDR3 is CASSDTKINTEAFF. CDR3 coding DNA: TGTGCCAGCAGTGATACTAAGATCAACACTGAAGCTTTCTTT.

The chain carries TRBV9 and TRBJ2-5, with TRBD2 matching over 10 bases. V was pared by 0 bases and J by 0 bases, with 5 bases of the junction left unmatched. The CDR3 runs to 17 residues. The V gene's germline CDR1 is SGDLS and CDR2 YYNGEE. The CDR3 coding sequence is TGTGCCAGCAGCGTAGACCTGCTAGCGGGGGACCAAGAGACCCAGTACTTC. Amino acids: CASSVDLLAGDQETQYF.

V gene TRBV7-9 combines with J gene TRBJ1-1; no definite D call. The CDR3 runs to 12 residues. V lost 3 bases, J lost 0 bases, and 2 bases lay in between. Germline CDR1 SEHNR, CDR2 FQNEAQ (reference sequence). DNA of the CDR3: TGTGCCAGCAGCTTTGTGAACACTGAAGCTTTCTTT. Translating gives CASSFVNTEAFF.

The chain carries TRBV5-1 and TRBJ2-1, with TRBD2 matching over 11 bases. With 4 bases clipped from V and 8 bases from J, the junction kept 8 bases outside the gene matches. This CDR3 spans 15 amino acids. Germline V gene data show CDR1 as SGHRS and CDR2 as YFSETQ. The CDR3 loop is CASSPILAGEYEQFF. DNA of the CDR3: TGCGCCAGCAGCCCTATACTAGCGGGGGAATATGAGCAGTTCTTC.

The chain recombines TRBV25-1 with TRBJ1-1, with D uncertain. Trimming took 4 bases from V and 2 from J, leaving 8 bases between them. The germline CDR1 and CDR2 sequences are MGHDK and SYGVNS. This CDR3 spans 13 amino acids. Here the CDR3 reads CASSVGRNTEAFF. The CDR3 DNA reads as TGTGCCAGCAGTGTGGGCAGAAACACTGAAGCTTTCTTT.

V and J are TRBV9 and TRBJ1-2, with 9 bases that match TRBD1. J was trimmed by 6 bases and V by 0 bases; bases with no gene match: 6. The CDR3 totals 15 residues. Germline loops: CDR1 SGDLS, CDR2 YYNGEE. The CDR3: CASSVDRTGGDGYTF. CDR3 DNA: TGTGCCAGCAGCGTAGACAGAACAGGGGGCGATGGCTACACCTTC.

V and J are TRBV7-9 and TRBJ2-2, with 7 bases matching TRBD1. J gave up 5 bases and V 10 bases, and 10 bases lay outside the gene matches. The CDR3 spans 14 residues. Germline V gene sequence: CDR1 SEHNR, CDR2 FQNEAQ (reference sequence). CDR3 amino acids: CATYDQTGTGELFF. The CDR3 DNA reads TGTGCCACCTACGATCAGACAGGGACCGGGGAGCTGTTTTTT.

The chain couples TRBV11-2 to TRBJ2-7; no firm D call. Trimming took off 2 bases at V and 7 bases at J, with 12 bases between the two ends. Germline V gene lookup returns CDR1 SGHAT and CDR2 FQNNGV. The CDR3 length is 13 residues. The CDR3 bases are TGTGCCAGCAGCTTAAGGTCCGGTTTTGAGCAGTACGTC. Translation gives CASSLRSGFEQYV.

This rearrangement joins TRBV7-9 to TRBJ1-1; D not resolved. Germline V CDR1 and CDR2: SEHNR, FQNEAQ (reference sequence). V gave up 5 bases and J gave up 4 bases, with 8 bases separating them. The CDR3 extends over 12 amino acids. CDR3 residues: CASSQGGTEAFF. The CDR3, as DNA: TGTGCCAGCAGCCAAGGTGGCACTGAAGCTTTCTTT.

J is TRBJ2-3 and V is TRBV10-3, with 9 nucleotides matching TRBD2. The germline CDR1 and CDR2 sequences are ENHRY and SYGVKD. Trimming removed 10 bases from V and 3 bases from J; junction bases left unmatched: 11. The CDR3 has 15 residues. CDR3: CATKVLAGSTDTQYF. CDR3 DNA: TGTGCCACCAAGGTTCTAGCGGGGTCAACAGATACGCAGTATTTT.

The chain links TRBV29-1 to TRBJ1-1; tentatively, D is TRBD1 (6 bases). CDR1 is SQVTM and CDR2 is ANQGSEA in the germline V gene. V dropped 6 bases and J dropped 2 bases, with 16 bases sitting between them. CDR3 length: 14 residues. The CDR3 DNA is TGCAGCGTGGATACTACAGGGCTCAACACTGAAGCTTTCTTT. It encodes CSVDTTGLNTEAFF.

The chain couples TRBV7-6 to TRBJ1-4; tentatively, D is TRBD1 (6 bases). Germline lookup yields CDR1 SGHVS and CDR2 FNYEAQ. The germline V and J ends were trimmed by 5 bases and 7 bases, with 17 bases remaining between them. This CDR3 region has 15 residues. CDR3 sequence: CASSRGGLMGEKLFF. The CDR3 DNA reads as TGTGCCAGCAGCCGTGGGGGCCTCATGGGTGAAAAACTGTTTTTT.

The gene calls are TRBV5-1 and TRBJ2-3, with 8 bases fitting TRBD2. The CDR3 extends over 15 amino acids. Germline V lookup: CDR1 SGHRS, CDR2 YFSETQ. V dropped 0 bases and J dropped 5; count of bases not matched to a gene: 5. DNA of the CDR3: TGCGCCAGCAGCTTGGGAGTAGCGGGGATAGATACGCAGTATTTT. As protein: CASSLGVAGIDTQYF.

The sample holds one count of this clone. The rearrangement uses TRBV6-5 and TRBJ1-2; 10 bases map to TRBD1. Germline values: CDR1 MNHEY, CDR2 SVGAGI. V lost 5 bases, J lost 8 bases, and 5 bases stayed unmatched. There are 13 residues in the CDR3. The CDR3 bases are TGTGCCAGCAGTAAGACAGGGGGCAACGGCTACACCTTC. Protein sequence: CASSKTGGNGYTF.

The chain couples TRBV19 to TRBJ1-1, with 8 positions matching TRBD1. After removal of 4 bases from V and 4 bases from J, the junction contained 11 bases not matched to a gene. Germline V CDR1 and CDR2: LNHDA, SQIVND (reference sequence). This CDR3 has 16 amino acids. CDR3 in amino acids: CASSNHPGQVGTEAFF. The CDR3 coding sequence is TGTGCCAGTAGTAACCACCCGGGACAGGTGGGCACTGAAGCTTTCTTT.

This clone was detected only once. The chain couples TRBV9 to TRBJ2-2; TRBD1 is a possible D gene (6 bases). CDR3 length: 14 amino acids. V was trimmed by 4 bases and J by 4 bases, leaving 11 bases between them. Germline lookup yields CDR1 SGDLS and CDR2 YYNGEE. CDR3 protein: CASSPQGFTGELFF. The CDR3 DNA follows: TGTGCCAGCAGCCCTCAGGGGTTCACCGGGGAGCTGTTTTTT. Using reference TRBV9 and TRBJ2-2 for the parts outside the CDR3, the full variable domain is DSGVTQTPKHLITATGQRVTLRCSPRSGDLSVYWYQQSLDQGLQFLIQYYNGEERAKGNILERFSAQQFPDLHSELNLSSLELGDSALYFCASSPQGFTGELFFGEGSRLTVL.

The V and J genes are TRBV10-3 and TRBJ1-1; D gene ambiguous. The CDR3 runs to 13 residues. Trimming shortened V by 6 bases and J by 0 bases, and 8 bases separated the two germline ends. The germline CDR1 and CDR2 sequences are ENHRY and SYGVKD. CDR3 residues: CAIRREMNTEAFF. In nucleotides, the CDR3 is TGTGCCATCAGACGGGAGATGAACACTGAAGCTTTCTTT.

The chain employs TRBV6-1 and TRBJ2-3; D assignment may be TRBD1 or TRBD2 (5 bases each). V was pared by 3 bases and J by 2 bases, with 12 bases between. CDR3 length: 15 residues. Per germline, CDR1 MNHNS and CDR2 SASEGT. CDR3 DNA sequence: TGTGCCAGCAGTGAGGATTGGGGGTACACAGATACGCAGTATTTT. It codes for CASSEDWGYTDTQYF.

This rearrangement joins TRBV6-5 to TRBJ2-5; D not certain. This CDR3 is built from 16 residues. CDR1 is MNHEY, CDR2 SVGAGI, per germline. The V end lost 2 bases, the J end lost 2 bases, and 15 bases lay between the germline ends. CDR3 DNA: TGTGCCAGCAGTTACATAAGCTCCCTGGGGCAAGAGACCCAGTACTTC. Residues: CASSYISSLGQETQYF.

V gene TRBV10-1 combines with J gene TRBJ2-7; unclear D gene. CDR3 length equals 12 residues. The V end was cut by 7 bases, the J end by 3 bases, with 10 bases between. Per germline, CDR1 WNHNN and CDR2 SYGVQD (reference sequence). CDR3 loop: CASIRTIYEQYV. The CDR3 DNA is TGCGCCAGCATTAGGACGATCTACGAGCAGTACGTC.

V and J are TRBV6-5 and TRBJ2-5, with D hard to call. V lost 0 bases, J lost 7 bases, and 9 bases lay in between. The CDR3 loop spans 13 amino acids. Per the germline V gene, CDR1 is MNHEY and CDR2 is SVGAGI. The CDR3 loop is CASSYSRLGTQYF. The CDR3 DNA follows: TGTGCCAGCAGTTACTCTCGGTTGGGGACCCAGTACTTC.